The T cell receptor (beta chain) under discussion was sequenced for a study of blood T cell repertoires in COVID-19. Some clones are missing from TCRdb's copy, which holds only in-frame ones; the method was immunoSEQ multiplex PCR. The table has some 340,000 clones, over 75% seen once. This clone was recorded a few times. This CDR3 spans 14 amino acids. Germline V CDR1 and CDR2: MNHEY, SMNVEV (reference sequence). V was clipped by 7 bases and J by 2 bases, with 9 bases between them. The source is a woman aged 25 to 39 who had recovered from COVID-19. What was sequenced was PBMCs or T cells enriched from blood (not recorded which). The chain joins TRBV27 to TRBJ1-6; a possible D gene is TRBD1 (5 bases). The CDR3 bases are TGTGCCAGCACCACGACAGCCTATAATTCACCCCTCCACTTT. Translation gives CASTTTAYNSPLHF.